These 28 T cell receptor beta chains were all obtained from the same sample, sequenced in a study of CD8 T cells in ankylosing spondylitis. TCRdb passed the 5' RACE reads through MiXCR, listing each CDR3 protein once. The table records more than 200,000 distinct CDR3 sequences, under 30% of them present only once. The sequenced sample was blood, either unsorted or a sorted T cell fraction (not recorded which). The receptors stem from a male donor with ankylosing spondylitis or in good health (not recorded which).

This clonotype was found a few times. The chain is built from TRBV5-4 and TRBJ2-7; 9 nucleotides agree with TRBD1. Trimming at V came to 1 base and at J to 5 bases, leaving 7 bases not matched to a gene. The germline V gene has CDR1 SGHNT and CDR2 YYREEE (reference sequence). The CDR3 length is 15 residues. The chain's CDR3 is CASSLWGTGFDEQYF. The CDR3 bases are TGTGCCAGCAGCTTGTGGGGGACAGGGTTCGACGAGCAGTACTTC.

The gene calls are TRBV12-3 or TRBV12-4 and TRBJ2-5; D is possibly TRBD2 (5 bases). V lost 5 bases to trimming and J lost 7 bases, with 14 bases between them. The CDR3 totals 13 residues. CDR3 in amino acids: CASSLLGSGTQYF. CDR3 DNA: TGTGCCAGCAGTCTACTAGGGTCTGGGACCCAGTACTTC.

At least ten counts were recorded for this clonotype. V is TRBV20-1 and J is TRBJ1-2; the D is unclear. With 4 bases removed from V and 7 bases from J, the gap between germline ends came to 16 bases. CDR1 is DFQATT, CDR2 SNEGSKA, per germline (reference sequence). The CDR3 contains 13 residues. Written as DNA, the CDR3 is TGCAGTGCTACGCCACCCGGGATCGGTGGCTACACCTTC. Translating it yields CSATPPGIGGYTF.

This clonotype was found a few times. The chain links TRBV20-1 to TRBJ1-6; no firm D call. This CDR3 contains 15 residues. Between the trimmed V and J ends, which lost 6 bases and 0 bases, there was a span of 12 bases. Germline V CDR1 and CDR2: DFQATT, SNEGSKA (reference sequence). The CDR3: CSAGRPSSYNSPLHF. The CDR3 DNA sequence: TGCAGTGCCGGACGGCCGAGCTCCTATAATTCACCCCTCCACTTT.

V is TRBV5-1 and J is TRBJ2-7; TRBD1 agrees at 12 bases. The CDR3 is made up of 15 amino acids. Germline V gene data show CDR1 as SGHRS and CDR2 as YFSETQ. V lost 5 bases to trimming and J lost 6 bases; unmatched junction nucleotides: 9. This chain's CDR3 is CASRVSGQGAGEQYF. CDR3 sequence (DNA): TGCGCCAGCAGAGTATCGGGACAGGGGGCGGGCGAGCAGTACTTC.

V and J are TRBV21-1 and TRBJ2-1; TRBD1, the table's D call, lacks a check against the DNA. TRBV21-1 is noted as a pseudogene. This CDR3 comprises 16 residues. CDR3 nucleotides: TGTGCCAGCAGCAATCCGGGACAGGGTCCTTGCAATGAGCAGTTCTTC. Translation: CASSNPGQGPCNEQFF.

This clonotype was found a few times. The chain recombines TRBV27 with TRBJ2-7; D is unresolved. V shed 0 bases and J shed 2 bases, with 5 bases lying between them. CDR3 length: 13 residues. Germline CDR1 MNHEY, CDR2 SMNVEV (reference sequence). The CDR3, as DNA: TGTGCCAGCAGTTTATCGCTCCCCTACGAGCAGTACTTC. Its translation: CASSLSLPYEQYF.

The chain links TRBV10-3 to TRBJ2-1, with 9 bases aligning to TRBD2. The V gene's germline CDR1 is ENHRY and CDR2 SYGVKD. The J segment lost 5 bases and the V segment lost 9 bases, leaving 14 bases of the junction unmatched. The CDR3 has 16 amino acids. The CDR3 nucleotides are TGTGCCATTCGGCCTGTGGTTAGCGGGGGAAACAATGAGCAGTTCTTC. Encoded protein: CAIRPVVSGGNNEQFF.

The DNA for the CDR3 is TGCAGTGCAATAAGCCCCGGGCCCAATCGCGAGCAGTACTTC. Residues: CSAISPGPNREQYF. The V gene is TRBV20-1, the J gene TRBJ2-7; D uncertain. The germline V gene has CDR1 DFQATT and CDR2 SNEGSKA (reference sequence). The CDR3 extends over 14 amino acids. The V end lost 6 bases, the J end lost 6 bases, and 21 bases lay between the germline ends.

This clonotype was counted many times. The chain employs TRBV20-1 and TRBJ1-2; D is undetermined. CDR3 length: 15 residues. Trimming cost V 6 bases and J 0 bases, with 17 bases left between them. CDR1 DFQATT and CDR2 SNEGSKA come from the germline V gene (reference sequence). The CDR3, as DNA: TGCAGTGCGATCCCTGGCGGGTTAGCTAACTATGGCTACACCTTC. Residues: CSAIPGGLANYGYTF.

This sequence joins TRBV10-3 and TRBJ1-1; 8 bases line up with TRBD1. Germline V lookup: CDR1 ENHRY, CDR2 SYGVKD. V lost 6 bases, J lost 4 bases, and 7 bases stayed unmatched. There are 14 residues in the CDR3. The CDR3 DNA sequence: TGTGCCATCAGGGACCGGGACAGGAGCACTGAAGCTTTCTTT. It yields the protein CAIRDRDRSTEAFF.

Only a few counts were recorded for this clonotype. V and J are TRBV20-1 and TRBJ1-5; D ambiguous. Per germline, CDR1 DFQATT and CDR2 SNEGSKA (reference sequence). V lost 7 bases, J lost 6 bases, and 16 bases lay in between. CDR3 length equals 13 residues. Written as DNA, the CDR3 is TGCAGTGGTAAAGGGAGGTTTAGTCAGCCCCAGCATTTT. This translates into CSGKGRFSQPQHF.

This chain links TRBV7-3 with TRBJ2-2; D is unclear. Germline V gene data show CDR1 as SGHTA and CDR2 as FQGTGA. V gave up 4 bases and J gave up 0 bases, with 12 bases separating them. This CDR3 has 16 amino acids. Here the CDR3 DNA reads TGTGCCAGCAGCTCCCAACAACCGACGAACACCGGGGAGCTGTTTTTT. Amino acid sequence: CASSSQQPTNTGELFF.

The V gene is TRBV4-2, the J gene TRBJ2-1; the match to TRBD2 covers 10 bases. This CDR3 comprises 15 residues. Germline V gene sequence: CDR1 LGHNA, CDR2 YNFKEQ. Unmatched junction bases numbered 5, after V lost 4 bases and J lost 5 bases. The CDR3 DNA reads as TGTGCCAGCAGCCGTCGAGCGGGGGGGGACAATGAGCAGTTCTTC. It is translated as CASSRRAGGDNEQFF.

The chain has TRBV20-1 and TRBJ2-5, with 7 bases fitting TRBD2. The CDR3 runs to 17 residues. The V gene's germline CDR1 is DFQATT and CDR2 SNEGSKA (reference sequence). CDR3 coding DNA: TGCTGCGCTAGAGATCCCCCGGGAGGACACTCGGAGGAGACCCAGTACTTC. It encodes CCARDPPGGHSEETQYF.

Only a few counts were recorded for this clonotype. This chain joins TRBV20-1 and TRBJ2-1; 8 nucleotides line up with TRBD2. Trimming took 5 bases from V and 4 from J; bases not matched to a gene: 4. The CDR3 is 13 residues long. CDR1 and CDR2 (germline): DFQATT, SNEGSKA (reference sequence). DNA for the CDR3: TGCAGTGCTTATAGCGGGGTATACAATGAGCAGTTCTTC. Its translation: CSAYSGVYNEQFF.

Here the CDR3 reads CASSLDGMVTDTQYF. In DNA form, the CDR3 reads TGCGCCAGCAGCTTGGACGGAATGGTTACAGATACGCAGTATTTT. The gene calls are TRBV5-1 and TRBJ2-3; D gene ambiguous. CDR1 and CDR2 from the germline V gene are SGHRS and YFSETQ. The V end lost 0 bases, the J end lost 3 bases, and 11 bases lay between the germline ends. CDR3 size: 15 residues.

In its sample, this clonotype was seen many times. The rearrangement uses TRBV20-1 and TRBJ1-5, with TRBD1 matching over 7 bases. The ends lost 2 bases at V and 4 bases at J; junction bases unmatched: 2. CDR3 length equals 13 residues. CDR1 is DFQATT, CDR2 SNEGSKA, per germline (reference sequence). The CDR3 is CSARRDRNQPQHF. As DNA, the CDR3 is TGCAGTGCTAGAAGGGACAGAAATCAGCCCCAGCATTTT.

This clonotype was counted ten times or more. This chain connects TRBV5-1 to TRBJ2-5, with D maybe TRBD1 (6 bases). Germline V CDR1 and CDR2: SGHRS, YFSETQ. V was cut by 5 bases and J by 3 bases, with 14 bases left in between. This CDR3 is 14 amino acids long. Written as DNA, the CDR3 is TGCGCCAGCAGACCCTGGACAGCAGAAGAGACCCAGTACTTC. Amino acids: CASRPWTAEETQYF.

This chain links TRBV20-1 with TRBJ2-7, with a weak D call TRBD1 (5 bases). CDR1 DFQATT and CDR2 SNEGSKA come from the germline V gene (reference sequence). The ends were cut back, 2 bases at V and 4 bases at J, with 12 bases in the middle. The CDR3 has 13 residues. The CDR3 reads CSARNQPGYEQYF. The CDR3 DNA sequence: TGCAGTGCTAGAAATCAACCAGGGTACGAGCAGTACTTC.

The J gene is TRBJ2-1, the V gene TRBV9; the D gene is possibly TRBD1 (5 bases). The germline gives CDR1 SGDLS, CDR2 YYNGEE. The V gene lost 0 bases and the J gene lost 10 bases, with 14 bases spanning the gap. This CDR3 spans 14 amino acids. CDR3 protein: CASSVGRGLGEQFF. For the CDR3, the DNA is TGTGCCAGCAGCGTAGGTAGGGGCCTCGGGGAGCAGTTCTTC.

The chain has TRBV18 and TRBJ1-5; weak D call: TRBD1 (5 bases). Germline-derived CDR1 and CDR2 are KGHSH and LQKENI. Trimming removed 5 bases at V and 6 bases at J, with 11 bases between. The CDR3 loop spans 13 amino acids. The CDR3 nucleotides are TGTGCCAGCTCAACCGGGACCGCTCAGCCCCAGCATTTT. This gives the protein CASSTGTAQPQHF.

DNA of the CDR3: TGCAGTGCAACCGGACAGGTGAACACTGAAGCTTTCTTT. It encodes CSATGQVNTEAFF. This rearrangement joins TRBV20-1 to TRBJ1-1; the match to TRBD1 covers 7 bases. Germline CDR1 is DFQATT and CDR2 is SNEGSKA (reference sequence). The CDR3 runs to 13 residues. Trimming cost V 6 bases and J 0 bases; bases outside gene matches: 4.

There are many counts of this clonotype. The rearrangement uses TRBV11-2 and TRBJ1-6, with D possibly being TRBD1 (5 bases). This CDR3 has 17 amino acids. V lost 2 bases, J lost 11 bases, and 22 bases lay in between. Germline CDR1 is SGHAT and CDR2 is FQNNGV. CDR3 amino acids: CASSLHLGAAQRPPLHF. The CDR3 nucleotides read TGTGCCAGCAGCTTACATCTCGGGGCTGCTCAAAGGCCACCCCTCCACTTT. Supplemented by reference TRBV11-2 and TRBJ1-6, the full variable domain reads EAGVAQSPRYKIIEKRQSVAFWCNPISGHATLYWYQQILGQGPKLLIQFQNNGVVDDSQLPKDRFSAERLKGVDSTLKIQPAKLEDSAVYLCASSLHLGAAQRPPLHFGNGTRLTVT.

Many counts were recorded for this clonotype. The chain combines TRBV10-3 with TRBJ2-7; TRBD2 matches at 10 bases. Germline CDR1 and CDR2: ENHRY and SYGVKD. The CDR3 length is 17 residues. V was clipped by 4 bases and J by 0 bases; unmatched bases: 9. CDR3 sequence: CAISGLAGASSSYEQYF. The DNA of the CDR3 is TGTGCCATCAGTGGGCTAGCGGGGGCCTCCAGCTCCTACGAGCAGTACTTC.

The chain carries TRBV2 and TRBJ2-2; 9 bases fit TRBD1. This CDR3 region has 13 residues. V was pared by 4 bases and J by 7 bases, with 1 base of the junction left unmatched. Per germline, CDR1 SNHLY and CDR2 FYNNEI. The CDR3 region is CASSGDRDGELFF. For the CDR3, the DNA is TGTGCCAGCAGTGGGGACAGGGACGGGGAGCTGTTTTTT. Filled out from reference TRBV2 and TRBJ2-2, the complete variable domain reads EPEVTQTPSHQVTQMGQEVILRCVPISNHLYFYWYRQILGQKVEFLVSFYNNEISEKSEIFDDQFSVERPDGSNFTLKIRSTKLEDSAMYFCASSGDRDGELFFGEGSRLTVL.

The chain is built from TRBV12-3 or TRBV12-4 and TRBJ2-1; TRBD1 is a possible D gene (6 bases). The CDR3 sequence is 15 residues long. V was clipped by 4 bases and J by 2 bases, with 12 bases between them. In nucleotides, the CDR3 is TGTGCCAGCAGTTCGGGGACATTTACCTACAATGAGCAGTTCTTC. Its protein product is CASSSGTFTYNEQFF.

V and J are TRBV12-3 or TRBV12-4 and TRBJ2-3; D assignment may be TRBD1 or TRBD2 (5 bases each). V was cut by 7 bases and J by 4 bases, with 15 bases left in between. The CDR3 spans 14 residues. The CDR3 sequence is CASIGQGPADTQYF. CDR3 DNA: TGTGCCAGCATCGGCCAGGGACCGGCAGATACGCAGTATTTT.